The present TCR beta chain was sequenced within a study of beta chain features in type 1 diabetes. Findings and caveats of the study: Whether HLA type influences TCRB rearrangement remained unresolved here. Type 1 diabetes patients had TCRB CDR3s that were shorter (moderately but significantly so) in all four CD4+ subsets. For patients and controls alike, PCR might favor shorter templates to the same degree.

A remark on this clone: Antigen unknown.

The isolated RNA, all of it, was reverse transcribed, so expressed TCRB transcripts were what got sequenced. It was found that naive, central memory and regulatory T cell samples averaged about 3.4 million reads. The data were produced by immunoSEQ multiplex PCR, yet TCRdb's version contains in-frame clones alone and is incomplete. Of 130,000 to 150,000 clones in the sample, 10% to 15% were seen once. CDR1 is ENHRY and CDR2 is SYGVKD in the germline V gene. V gave up 1 base and J gave up 2 bases, with 11 bases separating them. CDR3 length: 16 amino acids. This receptor was taken from a man between 18 and 29 years old with type 1 diabetes. The V call is TRBV10-3, the J call TRBJ2-2; TRBD1 might be the D (6 bases). Material for sequencing was central memory CD4+ T cells from blood. CDR3 residues: CAISEWGTLNTGELFF. The DNA of the CDR3 is TGTGCCATCAGTGAGTGGGGGACATTAAACACCGGGGAGCTGTTTTTT.